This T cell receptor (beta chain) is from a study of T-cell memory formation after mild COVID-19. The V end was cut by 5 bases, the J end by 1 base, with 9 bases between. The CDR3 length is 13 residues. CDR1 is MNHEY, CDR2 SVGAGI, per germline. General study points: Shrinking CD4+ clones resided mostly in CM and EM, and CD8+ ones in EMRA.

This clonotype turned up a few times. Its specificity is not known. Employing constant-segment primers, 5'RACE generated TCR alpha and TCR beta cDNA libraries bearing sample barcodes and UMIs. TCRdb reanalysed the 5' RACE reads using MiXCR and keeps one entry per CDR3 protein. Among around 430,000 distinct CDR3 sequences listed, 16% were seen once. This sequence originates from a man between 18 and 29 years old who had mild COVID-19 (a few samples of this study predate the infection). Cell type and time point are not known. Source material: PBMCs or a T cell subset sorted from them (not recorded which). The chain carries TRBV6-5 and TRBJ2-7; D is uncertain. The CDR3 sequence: CASSPDQSYEQYF. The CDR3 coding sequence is TGTGCCAGCAGTCCTGACCAATCCTACGAGCAGTACTTC.